These 23 T cell receptor beta chains were all obtained from the same sample, sequenced in a study of response to subunit inactivated influenza vaccine. TCRdb redid the calling of the RT-PCR reads with MiXCR, one entry per CDR3 protein. Of under 850,000 distinct CDR3 sequences in the sample, around a sixth are singletons; the top ten hold about 11%. This material consisted of PBMCs from blood, taken 5 days after vaccination. These TCRs come from a man between 45 and 60 years old who received an inactivated influenza vaccine.

V gene TRBV20-1 combines with J gene TRBJ2-2; D may be TRBD1 (5 bases). CDR3 size: 16 residues. Germline CDR1 is DFQATT and CDR2 is SNEGSKA (reference sequence). The V gene lost 4 bases and the J gene lost 6 bases, with 21 bases spanning the gap. The CDR3 DNA is TGCAGTGCTACAATCTCAGGGTCCCGTATCGCCGGGGAGCTGTTTTTT. This codes for CSATISGSRIAGELFF.

The rearrangement joins TRBV6-1 to TRBJ1-1, with D possibly being TRBD1 (5 bases). V was shortened by 6 bases and J by 4 bases, with 21 bases between the two germline ends. The CDR3 length is 16 residues. Germline CDR1 and CDR2: MNHNS and SASEGT. As DNA, the CDR3 is TGTGCCAGCAGCTCCCCCGGGACGGCCTCAGGCACTGAAGCTTTCTTT. Translating it yields CASSSPGTASGTEAFF.

This clonotype turned up a few times. The rearrangement uses TRBV9 and TRBJ2-2; a possible D gene is TRBD2 (7 bases). The CDR3 is 15 amino acids. Deletions cut 3 bases from V and 4 bases from J, with 13 bases between. Germline values: CDR1 SGDLS, CDR2 YYNGEE. CDR3 sequence: CASSDAGAGTGELFF. The CDR3 coding sequence is TGTGCCAGCAGCGACGCGGGGGCGGGCACCGGGGAGCTGTTTTTT.

This clonotype has more than one count but fewer than ten. The rearrangement uses TRBV20-1 and TRBJ1-2; no reliable D call. The V gene lost 2 bases and the J gene lost 2 bases, with 3 bases spanning the gap. The CDR3 has 11 residues. In germline, CDR1 is DFQATT, CDR2 SNEGSKA (reference sequence). CDR3 protein: CSARKNYGYTF. DNA of the CDR3: TGCAGTGCTAGAAAAAACTATGGCTACACCTTC.

The chain recombines TRBV7-2 with TRBJ2-1; 9 bases align to TRBD2. The V and J ends lost 0 bases and 3 bases, in that order; junction bases with no gene match: 6. CDR1 SGHTA and CDR2 FQGNSA come from the germline V gene. The CDR3 extends over 17 amino acids. The CDR3 loop reads CASSLARKRGDYNEQFF. DNA for the CDR3: TGTGCCAGCAGCTTAGCGCGTAAGCGGGGGGACTACAATGAGCAGTTCTTC.

This clonotype was seen a handful of times. V usage is TRBV7-2 and J usage is TRBJ2-3, with a weak D call TRBD1 (5 bases). The germline V and J ends were trimmed by 7 bases and 4 bases, with 18 bases remaining between them. Germline CDR1 is SGHTA and CDR2 is FQGNSA. The CDR3 loop spans 15 amino acids. The CDR3 region is CASTLTPAGPDTQYF. The DNA for the CDR3 is TGTGCCAGCACCCTCACCCCCGCAGGGCCAGATACGCAGTATTTT.

This clonotype was seen a few times. This chain joins TRBV6-5 and TRBJ2-2; D is uncertain. The germline gives CDR1 MNHEY, CDR2 SVGAGI. The length of the CDR3 is 14 residues. Trimming cost V 2 bases and J 3 bases, with 7 bases left between them. CDR3 nucleotides: TGTGCCAGCAGTTACGGATTATACACCGGGGAGCTGTTTTTT. Translation gives CASSYGLYTGELFF.

This clonotype was observed at least ten times. The V call is TRBV25-1, the J call TRBJ2-1; D perhaps matches TRBD2 (5 bases). V was trimmed by 4 bases and J by 0 bases, leaving 7 bases between them. CDR3 length: 14 residues. Germline CDR1 and CDR2: MGHDK and SYGVNS. The DNA for the CDR3 is TGTGCCAGCAGTGGACTAAGCTCCTACAATGAGCAGTTCTTC. Amino acid sequence: CASSGLSSYNEQFF.

The chain employs TRBV6-1 and TRBJ1-6, with 7 bases matching TRBD1. The germline V gene has CDR1 MNHNS and CDR2 SASEGT. V lost 3 bases to trimming and J lost 10 bases; unmatched junction nucleotides: 6. The CDR3 contains 14 residues. Here the CDR3 reads CASSERGRDSPLHF. DNA of the CDR3: TGTGCCAGCAGTGAGAGGGGGCGCGACTCACCCCTCCACTTT.

This clonotype was observed a few times. CDR3 region: CSANSDYGYTF. In nucleotides, the CDR3 is TGCAGTGCCAACAGCGACTATGGCTACACCTTC. The V gene is TRBV20-1, the J gene TRBJ1-2; D is uncertain. Deletions cut 6 bases from V and 3 bases from J, with 8 bases between. This CDR3 has 11 amino acids. Germline V CDR1 and CDR2: DFQATT, SNEGSKA (reference sequence).

In its sample, this clonotype was seen many times. The chain recombines TRBV7-2 with TRBJ2-7, with TRBD2 as a possible D gene (6 bases). V was trimmed by 1 base and J by 2 bases, leaving 12 bases between them. The CDR3 runs 15 residues. The V gene's germline CDR1 is SGHTA and CDR2 FQGNSA. This CDR3 is CASSLDPGATYEQYF. The CDR3 DNA reads TGTGCCAGCAGCTTAGATCCGGGAGCCACCTACGAGCAGTACTTC.

This clonotype was seen more than once but under ten times. V and J are TRBV11-2 and TRBJ2-1; the D is unclear. Looked up from germline, CDR1 is SGHAT and CDR2 is FQNNGV. The CDR3 has 14 amino acids. V lost 4 bases and J 3 bases, leaving 10 bases between the germline ends. The CDR3 DNA reads TGTGCCAGCAGCTCCTTGGTCCGCTACAATGAGCAGTTCTTC. Translation gives CASSSLVRYNEQFF.

This clonotype was picked up a small number of times. The chain couples TRBV20-1 to TRBJ2-7; the D gene is possibly TRBD1 (5 bases). The germline V and J ends were trimmed by 4 bases and 0 bases, with 13 bases remaining between them. CDR1 and CDR2 (germline): DFQATT, SNEGSKA (reference sequence). The CDR3 length is 14 residues. In DNA, the CDR3 is TGCAGTGCTATCGTTAGGGGTACCTCCTACGAGCAGTACTTC. It is translated as CSAIVRGTSYEQYF.

This clonotype was picked up many times. V and J are TRBV6-1 and TRBJ2-2, with 8 bases lining up with TRBD1. V was clipped by 10 bases and J by 6 bases; unmatched bases: 10. Germline V CDR1 and CDR2: MNHNS, SASEGT. The CDR3 covers 14 residues. The CDR3 coding sequence is TGTGCCACTCCTGGGGACAGGCAGGCCGGGGAGCTGTTTTTT. Protein product: CATPGDRQAGELFF.

This clonotype was counted between two and nine times. The V call is TRBV24-1, the J call TRBJ1-5; weak D call: TRBD1 (6 bases). CDR1 and CDR2 from the germline V gene are KGHDR and SFDVKD. The V and J ends lost 9 bases and 1 base respectively, with 15 bases between them. This CDR3 is 15 amino acids long. CDR3 bases: TGTGCCACCGGGGAGCTCGGACAGAGCAATCAGCCCCAGCATTTT. It encodes CATGELGQSNQPQHF.

The chain recombines TRBV10-1 with TRBJ2-1; no reliable D call. V was cut by 6 bases and J by 6 bases, with 15 bases left in between. The CDR3 length is 14 residues. Germline V lookup: CDR1 WNHNN, CDR2 SYGVQD (reference sequence). The CDR3 nucleotides are TGCGCCAGCAGGTCGAGCAGAGTGGGCAATGAGCAGTTCTTC. Protein product: CASRSSRVGNEQFF.

The rearrangement links TRBV7-9 to TRBJ2-1; 7 nucleotides line up with TRBD2. Trimming took 6 bases from V and 0 from J; bases not matched to a gene: 8. Germline V gene sequence: CDR1 SEHNR, CDR2 FQNEAQ (reference sequence). The CDR3 is made up of 16 amino acids. Written as DNA, the CDR3 is TGTGCCAGCAGTGCGGGAGCGGCGAGCTCCTACAATGAGCAGTTCTTC. As protein: CASSAGAASSYNEQFF.

The J gene is TRBJ2-7, the V gene TRBV6-1, with 11 bases fitting TRBD1. From germline, CDR1 is MNHNS and CDR2 SASEGT. The CDR3 is 15 residues long. J was trimmed by 3 bases and V by 8 bases; bases with no gene match: 9. Written as DNA, the CDR3 is TGTGCCAGCGGGCTGGGACAGGGGGTTTACTACGAGCAGTACTTC. Translating it yields CASGLGQGVYYEQYF.

The CDR3 DNA sequence: TGCAGTGCTAGATCCGGCCTCGGGAACAATGAGCAGTTCTTC. Translating it yields CSARSGLGNNEQFF. This chain connects TRBV20-1 to TRBJ2-1; possible D gene TRBD2, 5 bases. The CDR3 spans 14 residues. CDR1 DFQATT and CDR2 SNEGSKA come from the germline V gene (reference sequence). Trimming removed 2 bases at V and 5 bases at J, with 13 bases between.

This CDR3 reads CSALTSRENTGELFF. CDR3 nucleotides: TGCAGCGCCTTGACGTCCAGGGAGAACACCGGGGAGCTGTTTTTT. The chain recombines TRBV29-1 with TRBJ2-2, with D tentatively TRBD1 (5 bases). V was clipped by 7 bases and J by 1 base, with 16 bases between them. CDR3 length equals 15 residues. CDR1 and CDR2 (germline): SQVTM, ANQGSEA.

This clonotype was picked up a small number of times. The V call is TRBV7-2, the J call TRBJ2-1, with TRBD2 matching 11 bases. V was clipped by 1 base and J by 8 bases; unmatched bases: 7. The CDR3 totals 16 residues. From germline, CDR1 is SGHTA and CDR2 FQGNSA. The CDR3 here is CASSLGASGGWDEQFF. CDR3 DNA sequence: TGTGCCAGCAGCTTAGGGGCTAGCGGGGGGTGGGATGAGCAGTTCTTC.

The chain carries TRBV5-1 and TRBJ2-3; D possibly matches TRBD1 or TRBD2 (6 bases each). This CDR3 comprises 15 residues. Germline V gives CDR1 SGHRS, CDR2 YFSETQ. Trimming took off 0 bases at V and 5 bases at J, with 13 bases between the two ends. The CDR3 loop reads CASSLVGRGGDTQYF. DNA of the CDR3: TGCGCCAGCAGCTTGGTTGGCAGGGGAGGAGATACGCAGTATTTT.

The chain combines TRBV7-2 with TRBJ1-2; D gene ambiguous. The germline CDR1 and CDR2 sequences are SGHTA and FQGNSA. V lost 0 bases to trimming and J lost 0 bases, with 11 bases between them. The CDR3 covers 16 residues. In nucleotides, the CDR3 is TGTGCCAGCAGCTTAGCAGGGAGCCGGGCTAACTATGGCTACACCTTC. Its translation: CASSLAGSRANYGYTF.